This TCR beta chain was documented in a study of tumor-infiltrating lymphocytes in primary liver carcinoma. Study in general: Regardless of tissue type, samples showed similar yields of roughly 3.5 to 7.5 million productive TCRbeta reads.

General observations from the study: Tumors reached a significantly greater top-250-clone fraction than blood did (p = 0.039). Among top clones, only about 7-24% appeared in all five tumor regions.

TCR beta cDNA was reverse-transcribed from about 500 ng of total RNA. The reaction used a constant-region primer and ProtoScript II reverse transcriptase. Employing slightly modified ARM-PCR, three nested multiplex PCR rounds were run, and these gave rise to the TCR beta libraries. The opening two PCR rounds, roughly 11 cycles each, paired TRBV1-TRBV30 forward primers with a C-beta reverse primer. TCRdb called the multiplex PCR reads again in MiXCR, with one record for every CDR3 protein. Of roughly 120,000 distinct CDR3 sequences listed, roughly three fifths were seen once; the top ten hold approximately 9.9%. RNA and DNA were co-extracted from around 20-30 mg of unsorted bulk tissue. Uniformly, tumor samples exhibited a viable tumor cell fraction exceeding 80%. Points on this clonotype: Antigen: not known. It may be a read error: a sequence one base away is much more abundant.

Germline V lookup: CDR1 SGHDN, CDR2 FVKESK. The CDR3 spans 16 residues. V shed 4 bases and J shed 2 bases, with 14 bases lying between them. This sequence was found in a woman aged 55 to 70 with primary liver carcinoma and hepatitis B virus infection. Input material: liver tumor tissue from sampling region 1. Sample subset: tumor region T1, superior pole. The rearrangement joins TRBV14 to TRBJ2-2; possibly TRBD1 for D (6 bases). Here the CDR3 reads CASSPPRTENTGELFF. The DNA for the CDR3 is TGTGCCAGCAGCCCCCCGAGGACAGAAAACACCGGGGAGCTGTTTTTT.